This paragraph covers one TCR beta chain sequence. Its antigen is unknown. Only in-frame clones appear in the TCRdb table, and some are missing; sequencing was by immunoSEQ multiplex PCR. The data show roughly 39,000 clones, approximately 85% seen once. The data derive from a study of a mutant IDH1 vaccine in newly diagnosed glioma. Whole-study context: Radiotherapy alone preceded vaccination by 4-6 weeks; alternatively, vaccination started with temozolomide cycles. Whole-study results and caveats: A vaccine-induced immune response developed in 90% to 95% of the patients.

The time point: week 5, during vaccination. Each vaccine dose was 300 ug of mutant IDH1 20-mer peptide, with topical imiquimod. Donors had new WHO grade 3 or 4 IDH1-mutant, ATRX-lost astrocytomas. The sample consisted of PBMCs, taken from a glioma patient whose treatment included an IDH1 peptide vaccine. This TCR came from a man in his forties or fifties with glioma.

This chain's CDR3 is CASRIREKAFF. Written as DNA, the CDR3 is TGTGCCAGCAGAATTAGAGAAAAAGCTTTCTTT. V and J are TRBV28 and TRBJ1-1, with D hard to call. The CDR3 is 11 amino acids. V was clipped by 6 bases and J by 9 bases, with 11 bases between them. Germline V gene data show CDR1 as MDHEN and CDR2 as SYDVKM.